This TCR beta chain was documented in a study of blood T cell repertoires in COVID-19. Across the whole study: Acute-phase and convalescent COVID-19 samples originated in the United States, Italy and Spain. PBMCs, B-cell-depleted T cells, or T cells provided the cDNA or gDNA that made up the material.

Per the germline V gene, CDR1 is MNHEY and CDR2 is SVGAGI. V lost 3 bases to trimming and J lost 5 bases; unmatched junction nucleotides: 8. The CDR3 has 15 amino acids. Original data processing: How many nucleated cells were present was estimated from reference gene primer amplification. Sequenced by immunoSEQ multiplex PCR; TCRdb stores in-frame clones only, minus some. From that table come the V and J calls and clone size; the DNA was used to work out D and trimming. The data contain some 220,000 clones, 65% to 85% of them singletons. The rearrangement uses TRBV6-5 and TRBJ2-7, with TRBD1 identical over 9 bases. This TCR was sampled from a human donor in a cohort sampled during active COVID-19. Material: peripheral blood. The CDR3 reads CASSYSGTGSNEQYF. In DNA, the CDR3 is TGTGCCAGCAGTTATTCCGGGACAGGGAGCAACGAGCAGTACTTC.